These T cell receptor beta chains were read from a single sample in a study of T cell changes during pregnancy in multiple sclerosis. TCRdb keeps only in-frame clones here, not all; method: immunoSEQ multiplex PCR. Of 50,000 or so clones in the sample, around 94% were seen once. Sequencing used CD4+ T cells from peripheral blood mononuclear cells, obtained in the second trimester of pregnancy. These receptors all come from a female donor with multiple sclerosis, enrolled in a pregnancy study. CDR3s include the opening cysteine and the closing phenylalanine or tryptophan. Fields, in order: clone size, V gene, J gene, D gene, CDR3 protein, CDR3 DNA. The D gene is left open where the match is weak. Size is stated for part of the rows, as once, few or many counts, or as a class when the clone is expanded.

clone_size: .; v_call: TRBV6-5; j_call: TRBJ1-2; d_call: .; cdr3_aa: CASSYYPAGPYGYTF; cdr3_nt: TGTGCCAGCAGTTACTACCCCGCAGGGCCCTATGGCTACACCTTC
clone_size: once; v_call: TRBV19; j_call: TRBJ1-4; d_call: TRBD1; cdr3_aa: CASSRKTGGVEKLFF; cdr3_nt: TGTGCCAGTAGTCGAAAGACAGGGGGCGTTGAAAAACTGTTTTTT
clone_size: .; v_call: TRBV27; j_call: TRBJ2-1; d_call: .; cdr3_aa: CASSFSGRYNEQFF; cdr3_nt: TGTGCCAGCAGTTTCTCAGGGCGCTACAATGAGCAGTTCTTC
clone_size: .; v_call: TRBV6-5; j_call: TRBJ1-1; d_call: .; cdr3_aa: CASSPTGNTEAFF; cdr3_nt: TGTGCCAGCAGTCCTACGGGGAACACTGAAGCTTTCTTT
clone_size: .; v_call: TRBV10-3; j_call: TRBJ2-1; d_call: TRBD1; cdr3_aa: CAITGQLKNEQFF; cdr3_nt: TGTGCCATTACGGGACAGTTGAAGAATGAGCAGTTCTTC
clone_size: .; v_call: TRBV2; j_call: TRBJ1-2; d_call: .; cdr3_aa: CASSEIGSVNYGYTF; cdr3_nt: TGTGCCAGCAGTGAGATAGGCAGCGTAAACTATGGCTACACCTTC
clone_size: .; v_call: TRBV7-2; j_call: TRBJ1-1; d_call: .; cdr3_aa: CASSPIPRRMNTEAFF; cdr3_nt: TGTGCCAGCAGCCCTATTCCCCGGCGGATGAACACTGAAGCTTTCTTT
clone_size: .; v_call: TRBV5-1; j_call: TRBJ1-6; d_call: TRBD1; cdr3_aa: CASSLTTGGRNSPLHF; cdr3_nt: TGCGCCAGCAGCTTGACGACAGGGGGGAGGAATTCACCCCTCCACTTT
clone_size: .; v_call: TRBV18; j_call: TRBJ1-4; d_call: .; cdr3_aa: CASSPGQGADEKLFF; cdr3_nt: TGTGCCAGCTCACCAGGGCAAGGGGCTGATGAAAAACTGTTTTTT
clone_size: .; v_call: TRBV6-5; j_call: TRBJ2-7; d_call: .; cdr3_aa: CASSKTVSYEQYF; cdr3_nt: TGTGCCAGCAGTAAAACAGTCTCCTACGAGCAGTACTTC
clone_size: .; v_call: TRBV7-2; j_call: TRBJ2-7; d_call: TRBD2; cdr3_aa: CASSSRTSGVDEQYF; cdr3_nt: TGTGCCAGCAGCTCACGGACTAGCGGTGTCGACGAGCAGTACTTC
clone_size: .; v_call: TRBV7-9; j_call: TRBJ2-7; d_call: TRBD2; cdr3_aa: CASSSGLAGLYEQYF; cdr3_nt: TGTGCCAGCAGCTCCGGACTAGCGGGCCTCTACGAGCAGTACTTC
clone_size: .; v_call: TRBV5-1; j_call: TRBJ2-5; d_call: TRBD1; cdr3_aa: CASSPGTGETQYF; cdr3_nt: TGCGCCAGCAGCCCCGGGACAGGGGAGACCCAGTACTTC
clone_size: .; v_call: TRBV5-6; j_call: TRBJ1-2; d_call: .; cdr3_aa: CASSPRPRNYGYTF; cdr3_nt: TGTGCCAGCAGCCCTAGGCCGAGGAACTATGGCTACACCTTC
clone_size: .; v_call: TRBV7-8; j_call: TRBJ1-4; d_call: .; cdr3_aa: CASRTRATNEKLFF; cdr3_nt: TGTGCCAGCAGGACGCGGGCAACTAATGAAAAACTGTTTTTT
clone_size: .; v_call: TRBV4-2; j_call: TRBJ1-5; d_call: .; cdr3_aa: CASSQATGQNQPQHF; cdr3_nt: TGTGCCAGCAGCCAAGCCACAGGGCAAAATCAGCCCCAGCATTTT
clone_size: .; v_call: TRBV11-3; j_call: TRBJ2-1; d_call: .; cdr3_aa: CASSLEGGSYNEQFF; cdr3_nt: TGTGCCAGCAGCTTAGAAGGGGGCTCCTACAATGAGCAGTTCTTC
clone_size: .; v_call: TRBV4-3; j_call: TRBJ2-7; d_call: TRBD2; cdr3_aa: CASSQRGGGARVIHEQYF; cdr3_nt: TGCGCCAGCAGCCAGAGGGGCGGGGGGGCCCGCGTAATCCACGAGCAGTACTTC
clone_size: .; v_call: TRBV4-2; j_call: TRBJ2-3; d_call: .; cdr3_aa: CASSLIDLTSTDTQYF; cdr3_nt: TGTGCCAGCAGTCTAATTGACTTGACTAGCACAGATACGCAGTATTTT
clone_size: .; v_call: TRBV27; j_call: TRBJ1-1; d_call: .; cdr3_aa: CASSIPEGKAFF; cdr3_nt: TGTGCCAGCAGCATACCGGAGGGAAAAGCTTTCTTT
clone_size: .; v_call: TRBV5-4; j_call: TRBJ1-1; d_call: .; cdr3_aa: CASSLGPYSTEAFF; cdr3_nt: TGTGCCAGCAGCCTGGGCCCCTATTCCACTGAAGCTTTCTTT
clone_size: .; v_call: TRBV7-2; j_call: TRBJ1-1; d_call: .; cdr3_aa: CASTSTHRGTEAFF; cdr3_nt: TGTGCCAGCACCTCGACTCATCGGGGCACTGAAGCTTTCTTT
clone_size: .; v_call: TRBV9; j_call: TRBJ2-3; d_call: TRBD2; cdr3_aa: CASSVGGGIDTQYF; cdr3_nt: TGTGCCAGCAGCGTAGGCGGGGGGATAGATACGCAGTATTTT
clone_size: once; v_call: TRBV30; j_call: TRBJ1-2; d_call: .; cdr3_aa: CAWSVLETNGYGYTF; cdr3_nt: TGTGCCTGGAGTGTACTCGAGACAAATGGATATGGCTACACCTTC
clone_size: .; v_call: TRBV12-5; j_call: TRBJ2-5; d_call: TRBD1; cdr3_aa: CASGLLTGGVETQYF; cdr3_nt: TGTGCTAGTGGTTTGTTAACAGGGGGCGTTGAGACCCAGTACTTC
clone_size: .; v_call: TRBV7-2; j_call: TRBJ1-2; d_call: TRBD1; cdr3_aa: CASSLDRGRRYGYTF; cdr3_nt: TGTGCCAGCAGCCTAGACAGGGGACGGAGATATGGCTACACCTTC
clone_size: .; v_call: TRBV28; j_call: TRBJ1-5; d_call: .; cdr3_aa: CASSQNSNQPQHF; cdr3_nt: TGTGCCAGCAGCCAGAATAGCAATCAGCCCCAGCATTTT
clone_size: .; v_call: TRBV9; j_call: TRBJ2-1; d_call: TRBD2; cdr3_aa: CASSVVASGALRQFF; cdr3_nt: TGTGCCAGCAGCGTAGTGGCTAGCGGGGCTCTCAGGCAGTTCTTC
clone_size: .; v_call: TRBV13; j_call: TRBJ1-2; d_call: .; cdr3_aa: CASSLKEFYGYTF; cdr3_nt: TGTGCCAGCAGCCTAAAGGAGTTCTATGGCTACACCTTC
clone_size: once; v_call: TRBV19; j_call: TRBJ1-1; d_call: .; cdr3_aa: CASNEPPNTEAFF; cdr3_nt: TGTGCCAGTAATGAGCCCCCAAACACTGAAGCTTTCTTT
clone_size: .; v_call: TRBV7-2; j_call: TRBJ1-6; d_call: .; cdr3_aa: CASSLEPGRSAPLHF; cdr3_nt: TGTGCCAGCAGCTTAGAACCGGGTCGAAGTGCACCCCTCCACTTT
clone_size: .; v_call: TRBV9; j_call: TRBJ2-1; d_call: .; cdr3_aa: CASSAFGNEQFF; cdr3_nt: TGTGCCAGCAGTGCCTTCGGGAATGAGCAGTTCTTC
clone_size: .; v_call: TRBV25-1; j_call: TRBJ2-5; d_call: TRBD1; cdr3_aa: CAGSELLGQVGETQYF; cdr3_nt: TGTGCCGGCAGTGAATTATTGGGACAGGTAGGGGAGACCCAGTACTTC
clone_size: .; v_call: TRBV6-5; j_call: TRBJ2-3; d_call: TRBD2; cdr3_aa: CASRGSGGSGDTQYF; cdr3_nt: TGTGCCAGCAGGGGTAGCGGGGGCTCAGGGGATACGCAGTATTTT
clone_size: .; v_call: TRBV7-7; j_call: TRBJ2-3; d_call: TRBD1; cdr3_aa: CASSLIGTGDTQYF; cdr3_nt: TGTGCTAGCAGCTTGATCGGGACAGGAGATACGCAGTATTTT
clone_size: .; v_call: TRBV11-3; j_call: TRBJ2-2; d_call: TRBD1; cdr3_aa: CASSHSTGDTGELFF; cdr3_nt: TGTGCCAGCAGTCATTCCACAGGGGACACCGGGGAGCTGTTTTTT
clone_size: once; v_call: TRBV7-2; j_call: TRBJ2-3; d_call: TRBD2; cdr3_aa: CASSLVGGDTQYF; cdr3_nt: TGTGCCAGCAGCTTAGTGGGGGGGGATACGCAGTATTTT
clone_size: .; v_call: TRBV4-2; j_call: TRBJ2-7; d_call: TRBD2; cdr3_aa: CASSQPGLETYEQYF; cdr3_nt: TGTGCCAGCAGCCAACCGGGACTAGAGACCTACGAGCAGTACTTC
clone_size: .; v_call: TRBV2; j_call: TRBJ2-2; d_call: .; cdr3_aa: CASSGQGNTGELFF; cdr3_nt: TGTGCCAGCAGTGGTCAGGGAAACACCGGGGAGCTGTTTTTT
clone_size: .; v_call: TRBV19; j_call: TRBJ1-2; d_call: .; cdr3_aa: CASPRGGNTF; cdr3_nt: TGTGCCAGTCCGAGGGGGGGAAATACCTTC
clone_size: .; v_call: TRBV11-2; j_call: TRBJ1-6; d_call: .; cdr3_aa: CASSPYNGHSYNSPLHF; cdr3_nt: TGTGCCAGCAGCCCTTATAATGGGCACTCCTATAATTCACCCCTCCACTTT
clone_size: .; v_call: TRBV5-1; j_call: TRBJ2-7; d_call: TRBD1; cdr3_aa: CASSFGQGDLEQYF; cdr3_nt: TGCGCCAGCAGCTTCGGACAGGGGGATCTTGAGCAGTACTTC
clone_size: .; v_call: TRBV19; j_call: TRBJ1-1; d_call: .; cdr3_aa: CASSIQTGSNTEAFF; cdr3_nt: TGTGCCAGTAGTATCCAGACAGGCTCGAACACTGAAGCTTTCTTT
clone_size: .; v_call: TRBV5-5; j_call: TRBJ2-5; d_call: .; cdr3_aa: CASSFVGGRGQETQYF; cdr3_nt: TGTGCCAGCAGCTTCGTCGGAGGCCGGGGACAAGAGACCCAGTACTTC
clone_size: .; v_call: TRBV7-9; j_call: TRBJ2-5; d_call: .; cdr3_aa: CASSLPGLGGETQYF; cdr3_nt: TGTGCCAGCAGCTTACCGGGACTGGGTGGGGAGACCCAGTACTTC
clone_size: .; v_call: TRBV6-5; j_call: TRBJ2-3; d_call: .; cdr3_aa: CASSSPSDTQYF; cdr3_nt: TGTGCCAGCAGTTCCCCGTCGGATACGCAGTATTTT
clone_size: .; v_call: TRBV2; j_call: TRBJ1-4; d_call: .; cdr3_aa: CASTYSGGEGEKLFF; cdr3_nt: TGTGCCAGCACTTATAGCGGGGGTGAGGGTGAAAAACTGTTTTTT
clone_size: few; v_call: TRBV2; j_call: TRBJ1-2; d_call: TRBD1; cdr3_aa: CASRTGGHGYTF; cdr3_nt: TGTGCCAGCAGGACAGGGGGACATGGCTACACCTTC
clone_size: .; v_call: TRBV6-1; j_call: TRBJ1-2; d_call: .; cdr3_aa: CASSVDRNNYGYTF; cdr3_nt: TGTGCCAGCAGCGTTGACAGGAATAACTATGGCTACACCTTC